This entry describes one T cell receptor beta chain. This entry belongs to a study of T cells in Graves' hyperthyroidism and ophthalmopathy. Subjects with ophthalmopathy showed a Clinical Activity Score no lower than 3, a NOSPECS grade no lower than 4, and a duration shorter than 3 months. The V gene lost 5 bases and the J gene lost 0 bases, with 17 bases spanning the gap. The CDR3 runs to 17 residues. Germline CDR1 SGHAT, CDR2 FQDESV (reference sequence). Amplification targeted TCR beta CDR3 regions from RNA transcripts. TCR CDR3 underwent first-round RT-PCR with the HTBI primer set. Via MiXCR, TCRdb re-called the multiplex PCR reads, giving one row per CDR3 protein. The sample has 450,000 to 550,000 distinct CDR3 sequences; approximately 25% are singletons.

This clonotype was obtained from a woman aged 25-40 years with Graves' ophthalmopathy. Sequencing input: blood. The chain links TRBV11-1 to TRBJ1-3; a weak D match, TRBD1 (5 bases). The CDR3 reads CASSVGVRQRSGNTIYF. The CDR3 DNA is TGTGCCAGCAGCGTAGGCGTGAGACAGCGCTCTGGAAACACCATATATTTT.